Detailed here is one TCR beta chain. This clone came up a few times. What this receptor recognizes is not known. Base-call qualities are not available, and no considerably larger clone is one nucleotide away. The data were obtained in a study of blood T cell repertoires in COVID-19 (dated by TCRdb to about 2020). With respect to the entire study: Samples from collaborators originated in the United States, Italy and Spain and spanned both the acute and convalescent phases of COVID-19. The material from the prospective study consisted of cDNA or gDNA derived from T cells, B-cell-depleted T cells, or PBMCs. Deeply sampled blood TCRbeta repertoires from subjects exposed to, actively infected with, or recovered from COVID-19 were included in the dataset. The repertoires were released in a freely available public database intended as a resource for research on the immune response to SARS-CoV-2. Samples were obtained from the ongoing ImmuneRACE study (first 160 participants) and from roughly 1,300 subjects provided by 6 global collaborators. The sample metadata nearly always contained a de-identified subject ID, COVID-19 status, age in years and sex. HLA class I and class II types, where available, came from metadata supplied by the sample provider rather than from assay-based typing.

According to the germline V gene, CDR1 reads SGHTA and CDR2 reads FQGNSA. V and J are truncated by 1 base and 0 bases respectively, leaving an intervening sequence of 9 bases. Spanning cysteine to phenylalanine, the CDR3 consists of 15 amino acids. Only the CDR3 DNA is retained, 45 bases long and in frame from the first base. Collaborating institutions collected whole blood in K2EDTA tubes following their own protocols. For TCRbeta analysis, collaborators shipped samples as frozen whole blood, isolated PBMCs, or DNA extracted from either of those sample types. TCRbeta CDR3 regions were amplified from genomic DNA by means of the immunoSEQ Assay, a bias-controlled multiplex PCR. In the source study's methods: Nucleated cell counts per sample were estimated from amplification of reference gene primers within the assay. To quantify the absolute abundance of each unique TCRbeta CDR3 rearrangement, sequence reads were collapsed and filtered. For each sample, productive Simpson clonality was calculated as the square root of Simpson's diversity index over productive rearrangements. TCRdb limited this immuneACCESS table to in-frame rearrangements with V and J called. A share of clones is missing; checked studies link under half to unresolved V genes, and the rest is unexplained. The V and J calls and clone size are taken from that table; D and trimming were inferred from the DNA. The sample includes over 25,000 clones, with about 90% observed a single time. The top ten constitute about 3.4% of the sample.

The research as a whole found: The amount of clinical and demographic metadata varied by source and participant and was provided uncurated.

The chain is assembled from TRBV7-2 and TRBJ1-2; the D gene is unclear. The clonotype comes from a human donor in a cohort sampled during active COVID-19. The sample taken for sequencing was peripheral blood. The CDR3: CASSLGGAPNYGYTF. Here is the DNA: TGTGCCAGCAGCTTAGGAGGAGCTCCTAACTATGGCTACACCTTC.